This T cell receptor (beta chain) was retrieved from a study of T-cell reconstitution after alpha-beta-depleted transplantation in children. The authors prepared the TCRbeta library with unique molecular identifiers. From the PCR reads, TCRdb called clonotypes with MiXCR, one entry per CDR3 protein. Seen here are around 600,000 distinct CDR3 sequences, more than 9% observed once, and the top ten hold less than 5%. CDR1 and CDR2 from the germline V gene are PRHDT and FYEKMQ (reference sequence). The CDR3 consists of 12 residues. The V end lost 4 bases, the J end lost 10 bases, and 11 bases lay between the germline ends. Worth noting for this clonotype: A read error may be the cause here, since a much bigger clone is one base away.

The chain couples TRBV13 to TRBJ1-5; D is possibly TRBD1 (5 bases). The source material was PBMCs from the stem cell graft donor, sampled from the stem cell graft. This TCR was recovered from a human donor who donated a stem cell graft to a child with acute myeloid leukemia. The CDR3 loop reads CASSSNRHPQHF. In DNA form, the CDR3 reads TGTGCCAGCAGCTCTAACAGGCATCCCCAGCATTTT.